The clone carrying this T cell receptor (beta chain) was observed a few times. Its specificity is unknown. General study findings and limits: Tumor-infiltrating Treg TCR alpha and beta sequences overlapped most with tumor naive CD4+ T cells, then blood naive. The larger-cohort validation was restricted to a single TCR beta V-J rearrangement rather than whole repertoires.

TCRdb re-called the 5' RACE reads with MiXCR, one entry per CDR3 protein. The sample has 55,000 to 70,000 distinct CDR3 sequences, about 28% seen once. The germline CDR1 and CDR2 sequences are MNHEY and SVGEGT. Trimming removed 6 bases at V and 4 bases at J, with 13 bases between. This CDR3 is 14 amino acids long. The chain uses TRBV6-2 or TRBV6-3 and TRBJ2-1; D may be TRBD2 (5 bases). The receptor comes from a female donor with breast cancer. The specimen was tumor-infiltrating memory CD4+ T cells sorted from the breast tumor. Subset specified: memory CD4+ T cells, CD4+CD45RO+CD25-. CDR3 coding DNA: TGTGCCAGCAGATACCGGGAACCTTACAATGAGCAGTTCTTC. Translation: CASRYREPYNEQFF.